The clone carrying this T cell receptor (beta chain) was seen only once. The sample is drawn from a study of blood T cell repertoires in COVID-19. Profiling relied on immunoSEQ multiplex PCR, and the TCRdb table lists in-frame clones only, not all of them. This sample has around 260,000 clones, with around 87% found just once. Per germline, CDR1 LNHDA and CDR2 SQIVND (reference sequence). The CDR3 extends over 15 amino acids. V was clipped by 7 bases and J by 3 bases; unmatched bases: 6. V usage is TRBV19 and J usage is TRBJ2-2, with 9 nucleotides matching TRBD2. The TCR sequence derives from a woman aged 60-75 years with COVID-19, enrolled during active disease. Sequencing was carried out using peripheral blood. The CDR3 sequence is CASTHPSGDTGELFF. CDR3 nucleotides: TGTGCCAGTACCCACCCTAGCGGGGACACCGGGGAGCTGTTTTTT.